The subject of this entry is one TCR beta chain. The germline V gene has CDR1 SGHKS and CDR2 YYEKEE (reference sequence). The CDR3 loop spans 13 amino acids. Trimming took off 4 bases at V and 2 bases at J, with 10 bases between the two ends. The data derive from a study of blood T cell repertoires in COVID-19. Study overall: Both acute and convalescent COVID-19 samples were obtained from the United States, Italy and Spain. The analysed material was cDNA or gDNA that came from T cells, B-cell-depleted T cells, or PBMCs.

Some clones are missing from TCRdb's copy, which holds only in-frame ones; the method was immunoSEQ multiplex PCR. The data contain about 190,000 clones, roughly four fifths of them singletons. The receptor was derived from a woman in her twenties or thirties with acute or convalescent COVID-19. Sequenced input: peripheral blood. The chain links TRBV5-5 to TRBJ2-7, with no clear D. CDR3 sequence: CASSHSLTYEQYF. Written as DNA, the CDR3 is TGTGCCAGCAGCCATTCACTCACCTACGAGCAGTACTTC.